The TCR beta chain described here comes from a study of T-cell reconstitution after alpha-beta-depleted transplantation in children. This clonotype was counted only a few times. For TCRbeta, the library was prepared with unique molecular identifiers. TCRdb fed the PCR reads into MiXCR, producing one record per CDR3 protein. The sample includes approximately 300,000 distinct CDR3 sequences, roughly 12% seen only once; the top ten take around 24%. This CDR3 is built from 10 residues. V lost 2 bases to trimming and J lost 10 bases, with 3 bases between them. The sample here was peripheral blood, taken 180 days after TCRalphabeta/CD19-depleted stem cell transplant. This TCR was sampled from a male patient aged 2-10 years who had a stem cell transplant for chronic granulomatous disease, so the T cells may come from the graft donor. J is TRBJ2-1 and V is TRBV12-3 or TRBV12-4; D unclear. The CDR3 protein is CASSLLEQFF. The CDR3 DNA is TGTGCCAGCAGTTTACTGGAGCAGTTCTTC.